The 9 T cell receptor beta chains reported below all come from one sample, sequenced in a study of blood T cells in healthy people across ages. A second PCR of 7 to 11 cycles used a sample-barcoded 5' primer and a J-beta primer mix. TCRdb reanalysed the 5' RACE reads using MiXCR and keeps one entry per CDR3 protein. The sample lists roughly 1.7 million distinct CDR3 sequences, roughly 30% seen once, with around 11% in the top ten. Material: blood. The receptors stem from a woman aged 30 to 39 in good health.

A few counts support this clonotype. V and J are TRBV5-1 and TRBJ2-1; D possibly corresponds to TRBD1 (5 bases). With 4 bases removed from V and 8 bases from J, the gap between germline ends came to 19 bases. Germline V lookup: CDR1 SGHRS, CDR2 YFSETQ. The CDR3 is made up of 15 amino acids. The CDR3 is CASSAAVGRVDEQFF. The CDR3, as DNA: TGCGCCAGCAGCGCTGCGGTTGGCAGGGTAGATGAGCAGTTCTTC. Complete variable domain (other parts from reference TRBV5-1 and TRBJ2-1): KAGVTQTPRYLIKTRGQQVTLSCSPISGHRSVSWYQQTPGQGLQFLFEYFSETQRNKGNFPGRFSGRQFSNSRSEMNVSTLELGDSALYLCASSAAVGRVDEQFFGPGTRLTVL.

The chain links TRBV6-6 to TRBJ1-2; D is ambiguous. Trimming removed 8 bases from V and 4 bases from J, with 20 bases in between. The CDR3 extends over 15 amino acids. Per the germline V gene, CDR1 is MNHNY and CDR2 is SVGAGI (reference sequence). The CDR3 DNA is TGTGCCAGCCAAGACCTTAATAGGAACTCCTATGGCTACACCTTC. Translated, it gives CASQDLNRNSYGYTF.

The chain combines TRBV29-1 with TRBJ2-5; TRBD2 agrees at 9 bases. TRBJ2-7 matches the DNA end more closely, so the J call is doubtful. The CDR3 consists of 15 residues. Germline V gene data show CDR1 as SQVTM and CDR2 as ANQGSEA. The CDR3 here is CSVGSGTSRIYEQYF. The CDR3 nucleotides are TGCAGCGTTGGATCGGGGACTAGCAGGATATACGAGCAGTACTTC.

CDR3 DNA sequence: TGTGCCAGCAGTTCCGGGACTAGCGGAGCTGGGAATGAGCAGTTCTTC. Protein: CASSSGTSGAGNEQFF. The V gene is TRBV27, the J gene TRBJ2-1, with 11 bases lining up with TRBD2. CDR3 length equals 16 residues. J gave up 7 bases and V 4 bases, and 9 bases lay outside the gene matches. Per the germline V gene, CDR1 is MNHEY and CDR2 is SMNVEV (reference sequence).

Comments on this clonotype: A much bigger clone sits one base away, suggesting this may be a read error. The chain has TRBV4-1 and TRBJ2-5; 8 nucleotides match TRBD1. The CDR3 length is 17 residues. CDR1 and CDR2 from the germline V gene are MGHRA and YSYEKL. The CDR3: CAGSGITGGIVQETQYF. The CDR3 DNA reads TGCGCCGGCAGCGGAATAACAGGGGGAATCGTCCAAGAGACCCAGTACTTC.

This clonotype was picked up a small number of times. The chain uses TRBV10-3 and TRBJ1-5, with D maybe TRBD1 (6 bases). CDR1 and CDR2 from the germline V gene are ENHRY and SYGVKD. V lost 4 bases and J lost 4, with 14 bases in between. The CDR3 spans 15 residues. CDR3 region: CAISAMSGENQPQHF. CDR3 sequence (DNA): TGTGCCATCAGTGCGATGTCAGGGGAAAATCAGCCCCAGCATTTT.

The J gene is TRBJ2-7, the V gene TRBV9; 9 bases are a match to TRBD1. The trim removed 3 bases at V and 2 bases at J, leaving 9 bases unmatched. Per germline, CDR1 SGDLS and CDR2 YYNGEE. This CDR3 has 16 amino acids. The CDR3 loop reads CASSASSGTGTYEQYF. For the CDR3, the DNA is TGTGCCAGCAGCGCCTCATCCGGGACAGGGACCTACGAGCAGTACTTC.

This clonotype was observed a single time. One junction end does not reproduce the germline sequence, and a read error may be involved. This chain connects TRBV5-6 to TRBJ2-3, with a possible D match to TRBD1 (5 bases). Germline loops: CDR1 SGHDT, CDR2 YYEEEE. The CDR3 length is 15 residues. In nucleotides, the CDR3 is TGTGCCAGCAGCCAACGGGTGAAGGACACAGATAAGCAGTATTTT. This translates into CASSQRVKDTDKQYF.

V usage is TRBV20-1 and J usage is TRBJ2-4; D possibly corresponds to TRBD2 (6 bases). The germline CDR1 and CDR2 sequences are DFQATT and SNEGSKA (reference sequence). V lost 6 bases and J lost 9, with 15 bases in between. The CDR3 has 12 residues. CDR3 loop: CSAVFRGFIQYF. CDR3 bases: TGCAGTGCCGTTTTCCGGGGGTTCATTCAGTACTTC.